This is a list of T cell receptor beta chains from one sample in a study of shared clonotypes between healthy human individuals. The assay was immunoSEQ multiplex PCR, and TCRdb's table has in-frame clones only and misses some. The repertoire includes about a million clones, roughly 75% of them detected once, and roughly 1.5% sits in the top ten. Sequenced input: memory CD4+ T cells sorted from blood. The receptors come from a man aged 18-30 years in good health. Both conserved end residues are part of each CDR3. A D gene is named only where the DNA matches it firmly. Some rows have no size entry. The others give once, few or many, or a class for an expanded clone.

CASSRGVMNTEAFF TGTGCTAGCAGCCGCGGGGTCATGAACACTGAAGCTTTCTTT TRBV7-7 NA NA TRBJ1-1
CAWSGSGNSGNTIYF TGTGCCTGGAGTGGGAGCGGAAACTCTGGAAACACCATATATTTT TRBV30 NA NA TRBJ1-3
CASSPVGTRITGELFF TGCGCCAGCAGCCCGGTAGGGACTAGAATCACCGGGGAGCTGTTTTTT TRBV5-1 TRBD2 NA TRBJ2-2
CASSYDRGRGQYF TGTGCCAGCAGTTACGACAGGGGGCGAGGGCAGTACTTC TRBV6-5 TRBD1 NA TRBJ2-7
CASKRVGNEQYF TGCGCCAGCAAGAGGGTCGGGAACGAGCAGTACTTC TRBV10-2 NA NA TRBJ2-7
CASSQDTTASTDTQYF TGTGCCAGCAGCCAGGATACAACTGCTAGCACAGATACGCAGTATTTT TRBV7-9 NA few TRBJ2-3
CASSLTGYGYTF TGTGCCAGCAGCCTGACAGGGTATGGCTACACCTTC TRBV28 TRBD1 few TRBJ1-2
CAWNGGGANEQFF TGTGCCTGGAACGGCGGGGGGGCTAATGAGCAGTTCTTC TRBV30 TRBD2 NA TRBJ2-1
CASSFLRYSPYEQYF TGTGCCAGCAGTTTCCTCCGCTACTCACCCTACGAGCAGTACTTC TRBV7-8 NA NA TRBJ2-7
CASSLQGAREQYF TGTGCCAGCAGTTTACAGGGGGCTCGTGAGCAGTACTTC TRBV28 TRBD1 NA TRBJ2-7
CASSPTSGTGELFF TGTGCCAGCAGCCCTACTAGCGGGACCGGGGAGCTGTTTTTT TRBV7-2 TRBD2 few TRBJ2-2
CASSLQGGLYEQYF TGTGCCAGCAGCCTACAGGGGGGTTTATACGAGCAGTACTTC TRBV7-2 TRBD1 few TRBJ2-7
CSAMTDSSYEQYF TGCAGCGCCATGACCGACAGTTCGTACGAGCAGTACTTC TRBV29-1 NA NA TRBJ2-7
CASSSSGTGSLYEQYF TGTGCCAGCAGTTCCTCCGGGACAGGGTCACTCTACGAGCAGTACTTC TRBV28 TRBD1 few TRBJ2-7
CASGSQGRSPLHF TGTGCTAGTGGTTCCCAGGGGCGGTCACCCCTCCACTTT TRBV12-5 NA few TRBJ1-6
CASSEGPGSGNGYTF TGTGCCAGCAGTGAAGGCCCGGGGAGTGGCAATGGCTACACCTTC TRBV6-1 NA NA TRBJ1-2
CAWSGLAKNIQYF TGTGCCTGGAGTGGTCTAGCCAAAAACATTCAGTACTTC TRBV30 NA NA TRBJ2-4
CASSLGVLGEQYF TGTGCCAGCAGCTTAGGCGTACTTGGCGAGCAGTACTTC TRBV11-2 NA NA TRBJ2-7
CASSYSTGIYNEQFF TGTGCCAGCAGTTACTCGACCGGGATCTACAATGAGCAGTTCTTC TRBV6-5 NA NA TRBJ2-1
CASRTGGGPTYEQYF TGTGCCAGCAGGACTGGGGGGGGCCCCACCTACGAGCAGTACTTC TRBV2 NA once TRBJ2-7
CASGGGITYEQYF TGTGCCTCCGGGGGCGGAATCACCTACGAGCAGTACTTC TRBV30 NA NA TRBJ2-7
CASSQGSENEQFF TGCGCCAGCAGCCAAGGGAGTGAGAATGAGCAGTTCTTC TRBV4-1 NA once TRBJ2-1
CSVVGANTEAFF TGCAGCGTTGTAGGCGCGAACACTGAAGCTTTCTTT TRBV29-1 NA few TRBJ1-1
CASSPLQSGAGNTIYF TGTGCCAGCTCACCATTGCAAAGCGGGGCTGGAAACACCATATATTTT TRBV18 NA few TRBJ1-3
CASRKTGGNYGYTF TGTGCCAGCAGAAAGACAGGGGGCAACTATGGCTACACCTTC TRBV6-5 TRBD1 NA TRBJ1-2
CASSSNAGELFF TGTGCCAGCAGCTCGAACGCCGGGGAGCTGTTTTTT TRBV5-4 NA NA TRBJ2-2
CASSVTAGGAYEQYF TGCGCCAGCAGCGTAACGGCGGGAGGGGCCTACGAGCAGTACTTC TRBV9 TRBD2 once TRBJ2-7